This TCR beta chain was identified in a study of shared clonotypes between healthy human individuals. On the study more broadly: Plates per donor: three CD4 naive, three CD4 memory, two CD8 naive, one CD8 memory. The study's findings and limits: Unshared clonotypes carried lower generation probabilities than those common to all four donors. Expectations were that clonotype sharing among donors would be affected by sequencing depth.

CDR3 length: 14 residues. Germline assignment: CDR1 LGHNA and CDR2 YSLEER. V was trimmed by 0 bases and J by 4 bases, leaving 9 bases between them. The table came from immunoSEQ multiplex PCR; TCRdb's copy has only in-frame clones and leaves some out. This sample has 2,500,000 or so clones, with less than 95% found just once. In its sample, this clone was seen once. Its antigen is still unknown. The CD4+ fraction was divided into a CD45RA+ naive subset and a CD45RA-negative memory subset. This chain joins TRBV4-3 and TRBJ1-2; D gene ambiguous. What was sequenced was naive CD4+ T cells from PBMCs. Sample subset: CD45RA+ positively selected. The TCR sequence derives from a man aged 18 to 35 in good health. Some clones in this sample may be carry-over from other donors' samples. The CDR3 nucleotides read TGCGCCAGCAGCCAAGAAGGACGGTTCTATGGCTACACCTTC. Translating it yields CASSQEGRFYGYTF.